The clone carrying this T cell receptor beta chain was seen at least ten times. Its specificity is unknown. The CDR3 runs 15 residues. V shed 2 bases and J 0 bases; nucleotides not matched to a gene: 1. The library was built from roughly 400 ng RNA with molecular barcoded adaptors for alpha/delta and beta/gamma chains. Using its own MiXCR run on the reads, TCRdb lists one record per CDR3 protein. This table has over 45,000 distinct CDR3 sequences, about 20% appearing once. The sample belongs to a study of read filtering for tumor transcriptome and immune sequencing. Study-wide context: Revised staging placed roughly eight patients in R-ISS I, about 15 in II, about seven in III.

Whole-study results and caveats: Single-read clonotypes: about 83% of IR-seq clonotypes (around 4% of reads), more than 70% of RNA-seq clonotypes (roughly 45% of reads). The CD138-negative fraction was mixed bone marrow immune cells, not pure T cells.

The sequenced sample consisted of a population of CD138-negative cells sorted from bone marrow. The V call is TRBV12-3 or TRBV12-4, the J call TRBJ2-3; 8 bases are a match to TRBD1. The source of this sequence is a donor aged 40 or older with multiple myeloma. The CDR3 region has the DNA TGTGCCAGCAGTTTAACAGGGGGAAGCACAGATACGCAGTATTTT. Amino acid sequence: CASSLTGGSTDTQYF.